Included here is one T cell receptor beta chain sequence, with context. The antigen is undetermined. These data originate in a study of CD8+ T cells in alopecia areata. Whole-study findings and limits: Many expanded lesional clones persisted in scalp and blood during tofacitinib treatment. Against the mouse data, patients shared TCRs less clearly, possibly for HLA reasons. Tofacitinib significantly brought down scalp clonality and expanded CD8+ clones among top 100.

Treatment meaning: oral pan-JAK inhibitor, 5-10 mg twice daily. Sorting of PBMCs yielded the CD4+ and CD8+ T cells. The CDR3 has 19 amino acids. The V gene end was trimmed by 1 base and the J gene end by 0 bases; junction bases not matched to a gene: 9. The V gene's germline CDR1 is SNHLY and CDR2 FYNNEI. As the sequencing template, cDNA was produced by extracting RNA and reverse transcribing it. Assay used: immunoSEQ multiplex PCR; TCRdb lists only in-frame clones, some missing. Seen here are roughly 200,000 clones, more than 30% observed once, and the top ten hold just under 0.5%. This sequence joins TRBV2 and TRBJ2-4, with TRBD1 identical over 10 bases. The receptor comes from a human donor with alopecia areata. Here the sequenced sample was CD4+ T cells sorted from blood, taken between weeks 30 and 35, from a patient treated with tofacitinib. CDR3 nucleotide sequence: TGTGCCAGCAGTGAAGGACAGGGGGCCCATCTCCTAGCCAAAAACATTCAGTACTTC. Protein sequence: CASSEGQGAHLLAKNIQYF.